The 14 T cell receptor beta chains listed next were all sequenced from one sample in a study of human T cells and chemical hapten exposure listed by TCRdb under 2021. Receptor amplification or capture employed RACE. The sequencer was a NextSeq 500. Starting from the raw public reads, TCRdb applied fastp trimming at Q25, assembled clones with MiXCR and retained in-frame beta chains. Every entry covers one CDR3 protein and lists the most common genes and DNA from its rows. The sample has approximately 160,000 distinct CDR3 sequences on record, 28% of them singletons. The ten largest clones take up about 2% of the sample. The sample's time point label, decoded: patch test 3, about 24 weeks after DPC sensitization. Sample treatment or condition, as interpreted from the label and publication: therapeutic diphenylcyclopropenone sensitization with weekly scalp DPC. The material was whole blood, obtained in connection with sensitization to the hapten diphenylcyclopropenone (DPC). Receptor source: a woman aged 18-29 years with alopecia areata. Some clones in this sample may be carry-over from other donors' samples.

Ten or more counts support this clonotype. J is TRBJ1-6 and V is TRBV28; D might be TRBD1 (6 bases). Germline CDR1 reads MDHEN; CDR2 reads SYDVKM. With 3 bases removed from V and 10 bases from J, the gap between germline ends came to 16 bases. This CDR3 spans 15 amino acids. CDR3 residues: CASSLAGRRGSPLHF. As DNA, the CDR3 is TGTGCCAGCAGTTTGGCCGGCAGGAGGGGGTCACCCCTCCACTTT.

The V and J genes are TRBV4-1 and TRBJ2-1, with 16 positions matching TRBD2. V trimming: 3 bases; J trimming: 7 bases; junction bases outside the gene matches: 9. The CDR3 length is 18 residues. Germline V gives CDR1 MGHRA, CDR2 YSYEKL. Here the CDR3 DNA reads TGCGCCAGCAGCCATGGGACTAGCGGGGGGGCGGTGAGGAATGAGCAGTTCTTC. Translated: CASSHGTSGGAVRNEQFF.

The chain carries TRBV5-4 and TRBJ2-3, with D tentatively TRBD1 or TRBD2 (5 bases each). Trimming removed 3 bases from V and 4 bases from J, with 12 bases in between. Germline V gene lookup returns CDR1 SGHNT and CDR2 YYREEE (reference sequence). The CDR3 extends over 14 amino acids. Written as DNA, the CDR3 is TGTGCCAGCAGCTCCCCCCGGGACGCAGATACGCAGTATTTT. This codes for CASSSPRDADTQYF. The full variable domain, in which reference TRBV5-4 and TRBJ2-3 provide the parts outside the CDR3, is ETGVTQSPTHLIKTRGQQVTLRCSSQSGHNTVSWYQQALGQGPQFIFQYYREEENGRGNFPPRFSGLQFPNYSSELNVNALELDDSALYLCASSSPRDADTQYFGPGTRLTVL.

This rearrangement joins TRBV29-1 to TRBJ1-1, with TRBD1 as a possible D gene (6 bases). V lost 6 bases and J lost 1, with 15 bases in between. Germline V gives CDR1 SQVTM, CDR2 ANQGSEA. This CDR3 is built from 14 residues. The CDR3 sequence is CSVDGTKQNTEAFF. The DNA for the CDR3 is TGCAGCGTAGACGGGACAAAGCAGAACACTGAAGCTTTCTTT.

The chain links TRBV7-3 to TRBJ2-3; perhaps D is TRBD1 or TRBD2 (6 bases each). Per the germline V gene, CDR1 is SGHTA and CDR2 is FQGTGA. The CDR3 has 16 amino acids. Trimming took off 5 bases at V and 2 bases at J, with 17 bases between the two ends. CDR3 bases: TGTGCCAGCAGCCCGACGGGGGCCACCCTCACAGATACGCAGTATTTT. Amino acid sequence: CASSPTGATLTDTQYF.

This clonotype turned up a few times. V and J are TRBV5-1 and TRBJ1-1; weak D call: TRBD1 (5 bases). This CDR3 comprises 13 residues. Germline V lookup: CDR1 SGHRS, CDR2 YFSETQ. The germline V and J ends were trimmed by 3 bases and 0 bases, with 6 bases remaining between them. CDR3 region: CASSSGMNTEAFF. In DNA, the CDR3 is TGCGCCAGCAGCTCAGGGATGAACACTGAAGCTTTCTTT.

This clonotype was detected ten times or more. This chain links TRBV29-1 with TRBJ2-1, with a possible D match to TRBD1 (6 bases). Germline V gene sequence: CDR1 SQVTM, CDR2 ANQGSEA. This CDR3 is 12 amino acids long. Trimming left V 4 bases short and J 4 bases short, with 8 bases between. Here the CDR3 reads CSVGTDYNEQFF. As DNA, the CDR3 is TGCAGCGTTGGGACAGATTACAATGAGCAGTTCTTC.

V and J are TRBV30 and TRBJ1-2; D is unclear. Trimming pared 4 bases from V and 4 bases from J, leaving 16 bases between. The CDR3 runs to 14 residues. Germline CDR1 is GTSNPN and CDR2 is SVGIG (reference sequence). The CDR3 nucleotides read TGTGCCTGGACACAATTTTTGGGTACCTATGGCTACACCTTC. Translated: CAWTQFLGTYGYTF.

V gene TRBV5-1 combines with J gene TRBJ1-5, with 7 bases that match TRBD1. The CDR3 runs 13 residues. With V trimmed by 4 bases and J by 5 bases, 3 bases remained unmatched. The germline CDR1 and CDR2 sequences are SGHRS and YFSETQ. DNA for the CDR3: TGCGCCAGCAGCCGACAGGGAGATCAGCCCCAGCATTTT. Protein product: CASSRQGDQPQHF.

This rearrangement joins TRBV5-6 to TRBJ2-7; TRBD2 matches 14 bases. CDR1 is SGHDT, CDR2 YYEEEE, per germline. Trimming took 4 bases from V and 1 from J; bases not matched to a gene: 1. CDR3 length: 15 amino acids. CDR3 residues: CASSRTSGGSYEQYF. Written as DNA, the CDR3 is TGTGCCAGCAGCCGGACTAGCGGGGGGTCCTACGAGCAGTACTTC.

The V gene is TRBV25-1, the J gene TRBJ2-2, with unresolved D. The length of the CDR3 is 15 residues. Trimming left V 3 bases short and J 5 bases short, with 13 bases between. CDR1 and CDR2 (germline): MGHDK, SYGVNS. CDR3 DNA sequence: TGTGCCAGCAGTGACTTTTCAGCAGCAACCGGGGAGCTGTTTTTT. This gives the protein CASSDFSAATGELFF.

At least ten counts were recorded for this clonotype. The chain joins TRBV20-1 to TRBJ1-3; D ambiguous. The V gene's germline CDR1 is DFQATT and CDR2 SNEGSKA (reference sequence). The length of the CDR3 is 15 residues. V was trimmed by 2 bases and J by 2 bases, leaving 13 bases between them. DNA of the CDR3: TGCAGTGCTAGATCGGAGACGCTGCCTGGAAACACCATATATTTT. Amino acids: CSARSETLPGNTIYF.

The table lists this clonotype with a count of one. The rearrangement uses TRBV14 and TRBJ1-4; no definite D call. V was pared by 2 bases and J by 5 bases, with 9 bases between. The CDR3 length is 14 residues. Germline lookup yields CDR1 SGHDN and CDR2 FVKESK. The CDR3 DNA is TGTGCCAGCAGCCAACGCAGGTCAAATGAAAAACTGTTTTTT. Amino acids: CASSQRRSNEKLFF.

This clonotype has only a few counts. The chain links TRBV7-2 to TRBJ1-1; D not resolved. The CDR3 covers 13 residues. The germline V gene has CDR1 SGHTA and CDR2 FQGNSA. V lost 3 bases and J lost 0, with 5 bases in between. Here the CDR3 DNA reads TGTGCCAGCAGCTTGGTCATGAACACTGAAGCTTTCTTT. This gives the protein CASSLVMNTEAFF.